This section outlines one T cell receptor (beta chain) sequence together with its context. J gave up 7 bases and V 6 bases, and 8 bases lay outside the gene matches. CDR3 length equals 15 residues. Germline V gene lookup returns CDR1 MNHEY and CDR2 SVGAGI. The sample is drawn from a study of blood T cell repertoires in COVID-19. About the study: Sites in the United States, Italy and Spain provided acute and convalescent COVID-19 samples. From T cells, B-cell-depleted T cells, or PBMCs came the material, which was cDNA or gDNA.

As processed by the authors: Amplified reference gene primers provided the basis for estimating nucleated cell counts. TCRdb keeps only in-frame clones here, not all; method: immunoSEQ multiplex PCR. For V, J and clone size, that table is used; D and trimming come from the DNA. The data contain tens of thousands of clones, around 91% of them seen just once; the ten biggest clones take up around 9.4%. The receptor was derived from a human donor in a cohort sampled during active COVID-19. The genes are TRBV6-5 and TRBJ2-1, with 11 nucleotides matching TRBD1. The source material was peripheral blood. The DNA for the CDR3 is TGTGCCAGCAGAGGACAGGGGGCTCTTGTAAATGAGCAGTTCTTC. Protein: CASRGQGALVNEQFF.